This T cell receptor beta chain derives from a study of blood T cell repertoires in COVID-19. In the study overall: Italy, Spain and the United States were the sources of the convalescent and acute COVID-19 samples. T cells, B-cell-depleted T cells, or PBMCs provided the cDNA or gDNA that served as material.

Authors' data handling: Reference gene primer amplification gave estimated nucleated cell counts. Libraries were prepared by immunoSEQ multiplex PCR; TCRdb keeps only in-frame clonotypes and omits some of them. D and trimming come from the DNA, and the V and J calls and clone size come from that table. The data show 110,000 or so clones, around 90% seen once. CDR3 length equals 16 residues. CDR1 is LGHDT, CDR2 YNNKEL, per germline (reference sequence). V gave up 4 bases and J gave up 3 bases, with 13 bases separating them. The TCR originated in a human donor in a cohort sampled during active COVID-19. The V gene is TRBV3-1 (or the pseudogene TRBV3-2), the J gene TRBJ2-6; no clear D gene. The source material was peripheral blood. Here the CDR3 DNA reads TGTGCCAGCAGCCTGTGGCCCCAGGTTGGGGCCAACGTCCTGACTTTC. Translation: CASSLWPQVGANVLTF.